One and the same sample provided the 9 T cell receptor beta chains below, sequenced in a study of T-cell memory formation after mild COVID-19 (dated by TCRdb to the early 2020s). Library preparation used 5' RACE. The sample was run on an Illumina NovaSeq 6000. The raw public reads went through TCRdb reprocessing: fastp at Q25, MiXCR clone calling, in-frame beta chains kept. Every CDR3 protein is listed once, alongside the most common genes and DNA of its rows. In this sample the table shows around 320,000 distinct CDR3 sequences, approximately 19% of which occur a single time. The ten largest clones represent around 21% of the sample. Sequencing was carried out using PBMCs or a T cell subset sorted from them (not recorded which). These receptors were obtained from a man aged 18-30 years who had mild COVID-19 (a few samples of this study predate the infection). The sample titles of this study are shuffled in the database, so cell type and time point are left out; the donor was told from shared clones.

This clonotype is medium-sized by share. This chain links TRBV7-9 with TRBJ2-4; unclear D gene. This CDR3 has 16 amino acids. CDR1 SEHNR and CDR2 FQNEAQ come from the germline V gene (reference sequence). Trimming removed 7 bases at V and 0 bases at J, with 16 bases between. CDR3 DNA: TGTGCCAGCACCCCTCCAGAGGAACTAGCCAAAAACATTCAGTACTTC. Amino acid sequence: CASTPPEELAKNIQYF.

The V call is TRBV7-3, the J call TRBJ2-1; 9 nucleotides agree with TRBD1. This CDR3 is built from 14 residues. Germline trimming cut 2 bases from V and 8 bases from J; bases unmatched to any gene: 4. The germline V gene encodes CDR1 SGHTA and CDR2 FQGTGA. The CDR3 DNA reads TGTGCCAGCAGCTTACCGGGACAGGGCGATGAGCAGTTCTTC. This translates into CASSLPGQGDEQFF.

CDR3 amino acids: CASTLRGDGYTF. The CDR3 nucleotides are TGTGCCAGCACACTCAGGGGGGATGGCTACACCTTC. The V call is TRBV7-2, the J call TRBJ1-2; TRBD1 aligns across 7 bases. This CDR3 is 12 amino acids long. Germline V gives CDR1 SGHTA, CDR2 FQGNSA. The junction had 5 bases not matched to a gene; V was cut back by 7 bases and J by 6 bases.

The rearrangement uses TRBV7-2 and TRBJ2-1; no clear D gene. CDR1 and CDR2 from the germline V gene are SGHTA and FQGNSA. Trimming shortened V by 5 bases and J by 6 bases, and 11 bases separated the two germline ends. The CDR3 contains 13 residues. In nucleotides, the CDR3 is TGTGCCAGCAGCCCTAGGCCCTTCAATGAGCAGTTCTTC. Residues: CASSPRPFNEQFF.

This clonotype was seen many times. J is TRBJ2-1 and V is TRBV6-1; a weak D match, TRBD2 (6 bases). V was shortened by 6 bases and J by 5 bases, with 20 bases between the two germline ends. The CDR3 contains 16 residues. In germline, CDR1 is MNHNS, CDR2 SASEGT. CDR3 DNA: TGTGCCAGCAGACTCGGGTCGGGACGGGGGAACAATGAGCAGTTCTTC. Protein sequence: CASRLGSGRGNNEQFF.

This clonotype was observed a handful of times. The V gene is TRBV4-3, the J gene TRBJ2-7; D is perhaps TRBD1 (5 bases). This CDR3 comprises 15 residues. The germline V gene encodes CDR1 LGHNA and CDR2 YSLEER. The V end lost 4 bases, the J end lost 5 bases, and 18 bases lay between the germline ends. The CDR3 loop is CASSREHRYIDEQYF. CDR3 in DNA: TGCGCCAGCAGCCGTGAACACAGGTATATCGACGAGCAGTACTTC.

There are a few counts of this clonotype. The chain has TRBV5-5 and TRBJ2-5, with TRBD1 as a possible D gene (5 bases). Per germline, CDR1 SGHKS and CDR2 YYEKEE (reference sequence). This CDR3 contains 15 residues. Trimming took 3 bases from V and 4 from J, leaving 16 bases between them. The DNA for the CDR3 is TGTGCCAGCAGCTCCCGACAGTACCCTCCAGAGACCCAGTACTTC. This sequence encodes CASSSRQYPPETQYF.

This clonotype was seen more than once but under ten times. This chain joins TRBV6-6 and TRBJ2-1, with TRBD2 matching 10 bases. Germline V CDR1 and CDR2: MNHNY, SVGAGI (reference sequence). Trimming removed 10 bases from V and 4 bases from J; junction bases left unmatched: 7. The CDR3 extends over 14 amino acids. The CDR3 DNA is TGTGCCATCGCGACTAGCGGGTTATACAATGAGCAGTTCTTC. Protein sequence: CAIATSGLYNEQFF.

This clonotype was found a few times. This chain joins TRBV6-6 and TRBJ1-2; 12 bases align to TRBD1. Germline CDR1 reads MNHNY; CDR2 reads SVGAGI (reference sequence). The CDR3 length is 15 residues. The ends lost 5 bases at V and 4 bases at J; junction bases unmatched: 5. CDR3 coding DNA: TGTGCCAGCAGTGCAGGGACAGGGGGCATCTATGGCTACACCTTC. This translates into CASSAGTGGIYGYTF.